The 10 T cell receptor beta chains reported below all come from one sample, sequenced in a study of cytomegalovirus exposure and HLA in healthy donors. Libraries were prepared by immunoSEQ multiplex PCR; TCRdb keeps only in-frame clonotypes and omits some of them. The repertoire holds around 130,000 clones, with approximately 87% as singletons. The sample consisted of PBMCs. All receptors come from a woman under 40 in good health and CMV-seronegative.

The V gene is TRBV15, the J gene TRBJ2-7; TRBD1 might be the D (5 bases). The V gene's germline CDR1 is LNHNV and CDR2 YYDKDF (reference sequence). V was cut by 1 base and J by 4 bases, with 8 bases left in between. The CDR3 is 13 amino acids. The CDR3 DNA is TGTGCCACCAGCAGAGGGACATCATACGAGCAGTACTTC. As protein: CATSRGTSYEQYF. Combining the CDR3 with reference TRBV15 and TRBJ2-7 gives the whole variable domain DAMVIQNPRYQVTQFGKPVTLSCSQTLNHNVMYWYQQKSSQAPKLLFHYYDKDFNNEADTPDNFQSRRPNTSFCFLDIRSPGLGDTAMYLCATSRGTSYEQYFGPGTRLTVT.

This clone was counted a single time. The chain recombines TRBV4-1 with TRBJ2-3; 8 positions agree with TRBD2. V shed 1 base, J shed 2 bases, and the junction held 11 bases outside the gene matches. The CDR3 is 18 residues long. Per germline, CDR1 MGHRA and CDR2 YSYEKL. The CDR3 nucleotides read TGCGCCAGCAGCCAAGTTAGCGGGGCCTCTGGGGTCACAGATACGCAGTATTTT. This codes for CASSQVSGASGVTDTQYF.

The chain has TRBV11-3 and TRBJ2-3, with 7 bases that match TRBD2. Germline V lookup: CDR1 SGHNT, CDR2 YENEEA. V lost 6 bases to trimming and J lost 2 bases; unmatched junction nucleotides: 8. This CDR3 region has 15 residues. The CDR3 region is CASSNEGLNTDTQYF. For the CDR3, the DNA is TGTGCCAGCAGTAACGAGGGACTAAACACAGATACGCAGTATTTT.

CDR3 loop: CASRPSLGGGKEKLFF. CDR3 DNA: TGTGCCAGCAGACCCTCCTTGGGCGGAGGAAAGGAAAAACTGTTTTTT. This chain links TRBV28 with TRBJ1-4; D not resolved. Germline loops: CDR1 MDHEN, CDR2 SYDVKM. V was pared by 6 bases and J by 8 bases, with 22 bases between. CDR3 size: 16 residues.

The chain uses TRBV10-1 and TRBJ2-1, with 11 bases fitting TRBD2. The germline gives CDR1 WNHNN, CDR2 SYGVQD (reference sequence). CDR3 length: 16 amino acids. V trimming: 3 bases; J trimming: 2 bases; junction bases outside the gene matches: 3. The CDR3, as DNA: TGCGCCAGCAGTGAAAGGACTAGCGGGCCCTACAATGAGCAGTTCTTC. Its translation: CASSERTSGPYNEQFF.

The chain carries TRBV7-9 and TRBJ2-7; possibly TRBD2 for D (5 bases). CDR3 size: 15 residues. The germline V and J ends were trimmed by 5 bases and 4 bases, with 18 bases remaining between them. Germline CDR1 SEHNR, CDR2 FQNEAQ (reference sequence). For the CDR3, the DNA is TGTGCCAGCAGCCCAGAGACGTCGGGGTTGTACGAGCAGTACTTC. Translating gives CASSPETSGLYEQYF.

The V and J genes are TRBV7-9 and TRBJ1-1; TRBD1 aligns across 8 bases. Trimming removed 5 bases from V and 11 bases from J; junction bases left unmatched: 10. CDR1 SEHNR and CDR2 FQNEAQ come from the germline V gene (reference sequence). This CDR3 contains 13 residues. The CDR3 region has the DNA TGTGCCAGCAGCCTCCCGGACAGGGAGTGGGCTTTCTTT. This codes for CASSLPDREWAFF.

The chain couples TRBV10-1 to TRBJ2-3, with 7 bases that match TRBD2. Germline assignment: CDR1 WNHNN and CDR2 SYGVQD (reference sequence). This CDR3 contains 14 residues. The ends lost 8 bases at V and 0 bases at J; junction bases unmatched: 5. The CDR3 here is CASQASGSTDTQYF. DNA for the CDR3: TGCGCCAGCCAGGCTAGCGGTAGCACAGATACGCAGTATTTT.

CDR3: CASGLAGEETQYF. The CDR3 nucleotides read TGTGCTAGTGGTCTAGCGGGGGAAGAGACCCAGTACTTC. J is TRBJ2-5 and V is TRBV12-5; 10 bases match TRBD2. This CDR3 comprises 13 residues. J lost 3 bases, V lost 5 bases, and 0 bases had no gene match. Per the germline V gene, CDR1 is LGHNT and CDR2 is FRNRAP.

The rearrangement uses TRBV5-4 and TRBJ2-7; a possible D gene is TRBD1 (5 bases). Deletions cut 5 bases from V and 0 bases from J, with 12 bases between. The length of the CDR3 is 14 residues. Germline-derived CDR1 and CDR2 are SGHNT and YYREEE (reference sequence). CDR3 in DNA: TGTGCCAGCAGACCGGACCAGGGCTCCTACGAGCAGTACTTC. Translation gives CASRPDQGSYEQYF.